These T cell receptor beta chains were read from a single sample in a study of beta chain features in type 1 diabetes. Produced via immunoSEQ multiplex PCR; TCRdb's table is partial and in-frame only. The top ten hold approximately 1% of the sample, which has about 340,000 clones, roughly 8.8% seen once. Sequencing was carried out using central memory CD4+ T cells from blood. The receptors were sampled from a man in his thirties or forties with type 1 diabetes. Each CDR3 is given with its conserved first and last residue. D genes are given only for firm matches. Part of the rows lack a size; the others show once, few, many or a class for expanded clones.

j_call	v_call	clone_size	d_call	cdr3_aa	cdr3_nt
TRBJ2-1	TRBV11-2	few	.	CASSRSGTALYNEQFF	TGTGCCAGCAGCCGGTCCGGGACTGCTCTCTACAATGAGCAGTTCTTC
TRBJ1-2	TRBV2	few	.	CASSEGTSHGGYTF	TGTGCCAGCAGTGAAGGGACATCCCATGGAGGCTACACCTTC
TRBJ2-1	TRBV2	few	TRBD1	CASSRDSGEQFF	TGTGCCAGCAGTCGGGACAGCGGAGAGCAGTTCTTC
TRBJ2-7	TRBV7-2	.	.	CASSLVLGTLYEQYF	TGTGCCAGCAGCCTAGTACTCGGGACTCTCTACGAGCAGTACTTC
TRBJ2-5	TRBV11-2	.	TRBD1	CASSLGDRLQETQYF	TGTGCCAGCAGCTTAGGGGACAGATTACAAGAGACCCAGTACTTC
TRBJ1-1	TRBV25-1	.	.	CASSVYREGTEAFF	TGTGCCAGCAGCGTTTACAGGGAGGGCACTGAAGCTTTCTTT
TRBJ2-5	TRBV30	few	.	CAWSVTVQETQYF	TGTGCCTGGAGTGTAACGGTCCAAGAGACCCAGTACTTC
TRBJ2-7	TRBV7-2	.	.	CASSPRGGGPKEQYF	TGTGCCAGCAGCCCCCGCGGTGGGGGGCCAAAAGAGCAGTACTTC
TRBJ2-3	TRBV30	few	.	CAWSRVLSDTQYF	TGTGCCTGGAGCCGGGTTCTATCAGATACGCAGTATTTT
TRBJ1-3	TRBV30	.	TRBD1	CAWSVQGAGNTIYF	TGTGCCTGGAGTGTACAGGGGGCTGGAAACACCATATATTTT
TRBJ1-5	TRBV2	few	.	CASAPSNQPQHF	TGTGCCAGCGCTCCCAGCAATCAGCCCCAGCATTTT